Below, one T cell receptor (beta chain) is given with its context. These data belong to a study of cytomegalovirus exposure and HLA in healthy donors. The PCR ran on 60 Vbeta and 13 Jbeta primers. Here immunoSEQ multiplex PCR was the method, and the copy in TCRdb shows in-frame clones only, minus some. The sample holds about 110,000 clones; 80% to 90% are singletons and the top ten take more than 1.5%. Trimming left V 1 base short and J 0 bases short, with 25 bases between. The CDR3 has 20 residues. Germline V gene sequence: CDR1 GTSNPN, CDR2 SVGIG (reference sequence). The receptor's source is a man aged 45-60 years in good health and CMV-seronegative. The material sequenced was PBMCs. This rearrangement joins TRBV30 to TRBJ1-3; perhaps TRBD1 as D (6 bases). DNA of the CDR3: TGTGCCTGGAGTGCTTACTCAGGGGACCTTCTGCTTAGCTCTGGAAACACCATATATTTT. Encoded protein: CAWSAYSGDLLLSSGNTIYF.